This T cell receptor (beta chain) came from a study of spatial heterogeneity in lung cancer. Study as a whole: Combinations of a unique TCR and a UMI were tallied in raw reads, and on average each appeared more than ten times. Broader study findings: Ubiquitous expanded tumor TCRs appeared in blood more at resection than follow-up.

This clonotype was observed a handful of times. Its antigen is not identified. In a library made to pick up alpha chains, this beta chain is a stray read with a size that means little. Time point defined: sample taken at primary tumor resection. Material for sequencing was whole RNA from tumor, nontumor lung or frozen PBMC, left unsorted. The approximately 69 donors had untreated early-stage non-small cell lung cancer. Germline V gene sequence: CDR1 MGHRA, CDR2 YSYEKL. The CDR3 length is 17 residues. The V and J ends lost 1 base and 4 bases, in that order; junction bases with no gene match: 8. TCR cDNA molecules each carried a unique molecular identifier. MiXCR, applied by TCRdb to the 5' RACE reads, yields one record per CDR3 protein. The sample shows around 4,000 distinct CDR3 sequences, about 37% of them seen only once.

This receptor was obtained from a male donor with early-stage non-small cell lung cancer. V gene TRBV4-1 combines with J gene TRBJ2-1, with 9 nucleotides matching TRBD2. The sample in question was PBMCs, obtained at surgery. CDR3 in amino acids: CASSQGLSGSLYNEQFF. The DNA for the CDR3 is TGCGCCAGCAGCCAAGGACTTAGCGGGAGTTTATACAATGAGCAGTTCTTC.